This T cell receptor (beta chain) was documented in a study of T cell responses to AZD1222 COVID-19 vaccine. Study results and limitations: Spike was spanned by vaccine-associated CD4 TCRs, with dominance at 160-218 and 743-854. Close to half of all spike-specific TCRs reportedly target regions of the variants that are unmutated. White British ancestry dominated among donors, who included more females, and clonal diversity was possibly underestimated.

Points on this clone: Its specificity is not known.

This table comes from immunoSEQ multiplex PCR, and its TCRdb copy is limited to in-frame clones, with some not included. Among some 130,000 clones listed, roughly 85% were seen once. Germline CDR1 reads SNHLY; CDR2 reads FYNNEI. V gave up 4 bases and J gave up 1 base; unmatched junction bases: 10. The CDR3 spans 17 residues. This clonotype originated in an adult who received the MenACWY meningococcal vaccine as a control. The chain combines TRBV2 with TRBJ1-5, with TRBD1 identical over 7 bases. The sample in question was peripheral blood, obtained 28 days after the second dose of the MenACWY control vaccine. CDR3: CASSGDRDRESNQPQHF. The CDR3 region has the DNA TGTGCCAGCAGTGGGGACCGCGACAGGGAAAGCAATCAGCCCCAGCATTTT. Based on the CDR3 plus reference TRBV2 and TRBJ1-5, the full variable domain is EPEVTQTPSHQVTQMGQEVILRCVPISNHLYFYWYRQILGQKVEFLVSFYNNEISEKSEIFDDQFSVERPDGSNFTLKIRSTKLEDSAMYFCASSGDRDRESNQPQHFGDGTRLSIL.